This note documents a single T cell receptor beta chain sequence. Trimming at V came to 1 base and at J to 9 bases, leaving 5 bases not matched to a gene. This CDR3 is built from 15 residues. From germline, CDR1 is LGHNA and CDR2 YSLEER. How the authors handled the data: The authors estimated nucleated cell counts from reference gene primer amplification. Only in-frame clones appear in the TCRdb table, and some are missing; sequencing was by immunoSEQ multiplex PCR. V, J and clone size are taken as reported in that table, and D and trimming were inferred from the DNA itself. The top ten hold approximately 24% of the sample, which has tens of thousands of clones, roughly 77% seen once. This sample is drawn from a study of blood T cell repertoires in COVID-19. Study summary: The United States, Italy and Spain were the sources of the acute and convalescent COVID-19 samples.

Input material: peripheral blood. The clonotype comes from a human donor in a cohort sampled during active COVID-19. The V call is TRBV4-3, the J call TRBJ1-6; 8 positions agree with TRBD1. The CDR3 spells CASSQVQGESSPLHF. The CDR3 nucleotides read TGCGCCAGCAGCCAAGTACAGGGGGAATCTTCACCCCTCCACTTT.